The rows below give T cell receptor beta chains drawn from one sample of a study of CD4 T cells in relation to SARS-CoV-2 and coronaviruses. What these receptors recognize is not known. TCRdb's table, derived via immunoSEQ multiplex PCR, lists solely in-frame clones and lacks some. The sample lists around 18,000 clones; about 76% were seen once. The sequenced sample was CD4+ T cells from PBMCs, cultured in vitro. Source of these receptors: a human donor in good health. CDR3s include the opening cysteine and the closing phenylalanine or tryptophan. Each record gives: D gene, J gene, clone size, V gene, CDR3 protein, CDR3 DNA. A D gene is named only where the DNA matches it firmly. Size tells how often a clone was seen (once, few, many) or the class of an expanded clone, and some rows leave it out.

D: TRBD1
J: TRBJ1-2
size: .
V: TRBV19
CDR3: CASSLQGSTWGYTF
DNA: TGTGCCAGTAGCTTACAGGGGAGTACTTGGGGCTACACCTTC

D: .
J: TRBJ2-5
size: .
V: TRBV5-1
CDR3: CASSLGQSQETQYF
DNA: TGCGCCAGCAGCTTGGGGCAGTCTCAAGAGACCCAGTACTTC

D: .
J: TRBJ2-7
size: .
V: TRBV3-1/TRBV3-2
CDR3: CASSQAPTGPYEQYF
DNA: TGTGCCAGCAGCCAAGCCCCCACAGGGCCCTACGAGCAGTACTTC

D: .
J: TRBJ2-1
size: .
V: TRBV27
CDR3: CASRAGSSYNEQFF
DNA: TGTGCCAGCAGGGCGGGTAGCTCCTACAATGAGCAGTTCTTC

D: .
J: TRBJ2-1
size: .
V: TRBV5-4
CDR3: CASSLAAGGSNNEQFF
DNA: TGTGCCAGCAGCTTGGCCGCAGGTGGGAGTAACAATGAGCAGTTCTTC

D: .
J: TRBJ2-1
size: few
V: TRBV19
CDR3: CASSRQVSYNEQFF
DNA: TGTGCCAGTAGCCGACAAGTATCCTACAATGAGCAGTTCTTC

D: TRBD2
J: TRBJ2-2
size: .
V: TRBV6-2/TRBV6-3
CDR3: CASGSGTINTGELFF
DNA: TGTGCCAGCGGTTCGGGGACTATAAACACCGGGGAGCTGTTTTTT

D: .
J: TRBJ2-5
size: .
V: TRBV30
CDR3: CARGGGREETQYF
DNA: TGTGCCCGAGGGGGGGGTCGCGAGGAGACCCAGTACTTC

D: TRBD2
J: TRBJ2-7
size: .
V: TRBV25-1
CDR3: CASSPSLAGVYEQYF
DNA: TGTGCCAGCAGTCCATCCCTAGCGGGAGTGTACGAGCAGTACTTC

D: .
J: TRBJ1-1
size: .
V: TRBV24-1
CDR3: CATSDLRWEAFF
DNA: TGTGCCACCAGTGATTTGCGGTGGGAAGCTTTCTTT

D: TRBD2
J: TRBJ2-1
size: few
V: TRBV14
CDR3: CASSPKRGGSSYNEQFF
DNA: TGTGCCAGCAGCCCCAAGAGGGGAGGGAGCTCCTACAATGAGCAGTTCTTC

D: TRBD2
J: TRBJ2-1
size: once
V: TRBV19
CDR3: CASSQMAGDTHNEQFF
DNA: TGTGCCAGTAGCCAAATGGCGGGAGATACTCACAATGAGCAGTTCTTC

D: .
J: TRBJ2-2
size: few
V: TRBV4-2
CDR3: CASSPTSSTGELFF
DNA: TGTGCCAGCAGCCCTACTAGCAGCACCGGGGAGCTGTTTTTT

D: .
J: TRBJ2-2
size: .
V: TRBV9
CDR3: CASSIDPRHTGELFF
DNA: TGTGCCAGCAGCATTGACCCGCGCCACACCGGGGAGCTGTTTTTT

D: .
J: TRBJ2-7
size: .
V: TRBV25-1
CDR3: CASSGSRGTHEQYF
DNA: TGTGCCAGCAGTGGTTCTCGAGGTACCCACGAGCAGTACTTC

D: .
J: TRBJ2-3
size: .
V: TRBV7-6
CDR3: CASSLALSLGLGRSTDTQYF
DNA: TGTGCCAGCAGCTTAGCGCTCTCGTTGGGGTTGGGTAGGAGCACAGATACGCAGTATTTT

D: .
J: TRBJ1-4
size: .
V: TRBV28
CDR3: CASSLSTGVTTNEKLFF
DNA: TGTGCCAGCAGTTTATCGACAGGCGTCACAACTAATGAAAAACTGTTTTTT

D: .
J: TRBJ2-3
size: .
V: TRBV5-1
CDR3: CASSSGASTDTQYF
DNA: TGCGCCAGCAGCTCAGGGGCTAGCACAGATACGCAGTATTTT

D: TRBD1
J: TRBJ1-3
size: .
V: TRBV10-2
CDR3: CASRQGLNGNTIYF
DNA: TGCGCCAGCAGACAGGGGTTGAATGGAAACACCATATATTTT

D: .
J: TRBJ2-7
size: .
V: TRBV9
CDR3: CASSVEPGQSSYEQYF
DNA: TGTGCCAGCAGCGTAGAACCGGGCCAGAGCTCCTACGAGCAGTACTTC

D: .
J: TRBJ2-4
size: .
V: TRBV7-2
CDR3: CASSLDRENIQYF
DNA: TGTGCCAGCAGCTTAGACCGGGAGAACATTCAGTACTTC

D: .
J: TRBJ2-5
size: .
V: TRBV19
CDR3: CASSVVKGETQYF
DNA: TGTGCCAGTAGTGTGGTAAAAGGGGAGACCCAGTACTTC

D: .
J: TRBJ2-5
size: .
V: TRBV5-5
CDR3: CATRPGGGREETQYF
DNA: TGTGCCACCCGACCCGGGGGCGGGCGGGAAGAGACCCAGTACTTC

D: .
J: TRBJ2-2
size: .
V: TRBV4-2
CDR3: CASSLGGRADGELFF
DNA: TGTGCCAGCAGCCTGGGGGGCAGGGCGGACGGGGAGCTGTTTTTT

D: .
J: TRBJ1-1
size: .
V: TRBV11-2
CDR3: CASSLDLQGGVGAFF
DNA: TGTGCCAGCAGCTTAGACCTCCAGGGCGGGGTTGGAGCTTTCTTT

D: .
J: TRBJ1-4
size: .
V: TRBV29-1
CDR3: CSVANRANEKLFF
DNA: TGCAGCGTCGCAAACAGAGCTAATGAAAAACTGTTTTTT

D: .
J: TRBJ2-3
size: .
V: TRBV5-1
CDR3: CASSFEGEDTQYF
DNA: TGCGCCAGCAGCTTTGAGGGGGAAGATACGCAGTATTTT

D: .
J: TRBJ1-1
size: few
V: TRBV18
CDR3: CASSPDGGAAFF
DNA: TGTGCCAGCTCACCAGATGGGGGCGCGGCTTTCTTT

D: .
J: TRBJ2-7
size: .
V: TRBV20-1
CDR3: CSAQGLHEQYF
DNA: TGCAGTGCCCAGGGACTGCACGAGCAGTACTTC

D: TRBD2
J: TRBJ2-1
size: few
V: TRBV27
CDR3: CARPLSREGNEQFF
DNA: TGTGCCAGGCCTCTGTCGCGGGAGGGCAATGAGCAGTTCTTC